The clone carrying this T cell receptor (beta chain) is medium-sized by frequency. The antigen remains unidentified. The data derive from a study of T cell clusters in autoimmune cytopenias. Study results and limitations: The T cell clusters came from computational analysis alone and lack functional validation.

The CDR3 runs 13 residues. Multiplex touch-down PCR amplified TRB using TRB-A and TRB-B pools in one tube. TCRdb reprocessed the multiplex PCR reads; each CDR3 protein has one entry and no DNA is given. The table gives about 7,400 distinct CDR3 sequences; the top ten clones make up about 15% of it. Each sample's input was around 270 ng genomic DNA, some 38,000 genome equivalents. The sequencing input was peripheral blood. The chain carries TRBV12-3 or TRBV12-4 and TRBJ2-1. This receptor was identified in a human donor with an autoimmune cytopenia or autoimmune hepatitis (not recorded which). This chain's CDR3 is CASSIGQNNEQFF.